This T cell receptor (beta chain) was sequenced for a study of PD-L1 blockade in urothelial cancer. The overall study: Analyzed time points were 3 weeks (second dose) and 6 weeks after therapy began.

This clone is medium-sized. Time point denoted: pretreatment peripheral blood. Sequencing used immunoSEQ multiplex PCR; TCRdb keeps in-frame clones, though not all of them. The top ten clones hold approximately 7.1% of a sample with 75,000 to 95,000 clones, around 81% of them seen once. Germline-derived CDR1 and CDR2 are MNHEY and SMNVEV (reference sequence). This CDR3 contains 15 residues. V shed 6 bases, J shed 4 bases, and the junction held 9 bases outside the gene matches. The chain combines TRBV27 with TRBJ1-3; 7 nucleotides align to TRBD1. The specimen comprised PBMCs, sampled around atezolizumab (anti-PD-L1) treatment. This sequence was found in a man aged 40-50 years with urothelial cancer. Written as DNA, the CDR3 is TGTGCCAGCAGGGAGTTAGGGGGCTCAGGAAACACCATATATTTT. Translation gives CASRELGGSGNTIYF.